The entry below describes one T cell receptor (beta chain). Antigen: not known. cDNA synthesis used the whole RNA isolate, giving expressed TCRB sequences. The method was immunoSEQ multiplex PCR; TCRdb's version includes in-frame clones alone and lacks a portion of them. The sample shows about 700,000 clones, over 10% of them seen only once. The data originate from a study of beta chain features in type 1 diabetes. Whole-study context: Summed over all samples, the examined sorted cells came to under 110,000,000. Study outcomes and limitations: Type 1 diabetes patients showed a moderate but significant shortening of TCRB CDR3s in all four CD4+ subsets.

Per germline, CDR1 MGHDK and CDR2 SYGVNS. This CDR3 spans 14 amino acids. V lost 3 bases to trimming and J lost 6 bases; unmatched junction nucleotides: 7. The chain carries TRBV25-1 and TRBJ1-1, with 7 bases that match TRBD1. Sequencing was carried out using naive CD4+ T cells from blood. The sequence came from a man between 18 and 35 years old with type 1 diabetes. CDR3: CASSDTGDFAEAFF. The CDR3 DNA sequence: TGTGCCAGCAGTGACACAGGGGATTTCGCTGAAGCTTTCTTT.